These T cell receptor beta chains were read from a single sample in a study of glioma-infiltrating T cells. MiXCR, applied by TCRdb to the multiplex PCR reads, yields one record per CDR3 protein. The data show approximately 400,000 distinct CDR3 sequences, 41% seen once. The sequenced sample was glioma tissue, nonneoplastic brain tissue, or PBMCs (not recorded which). The receptor set was obtained from a human donor with low-grade glioma or glioblastoma, undergoing nonglioma brain surgery, or in good health (not recorded which). Each CDR3 is given with its conserved first and last residue. A D gene is named only where the DNA matches it firmly. Part of the rows lack a size; the others show once, few, many or a class for expanded clones.

abundance: -; j_gene: TRBJ2-7; d_gene: -; v_gene: TRBV6-2/TRBV6-3; CDR3aa: CASSYHPGQGSNEQYF; CDR3nt: TGTGCCAGCAGTTACCACCCGGGACAAGGGTCCAACGAGCAGTACTTC
abundance: few; j_gene: TRBJ1-2; d_gene: TRBD1; v_gene: TRBV12-3/TRBV12-4; CDR3aa: CASSPTGGSGYTF; CDR3nt: TGTGCCAGCAGTCCCACAGGGGGCTCTGGCTACACCTTC
abundance: few; j_gene: TRBJ2-1; d_gene: TRBD2; v_gene: TRBV20-1; CDR3aa: CSARRILAAGNEQFF; CDR3nt: TGCAGTGCTAGACGCATACTAGCGGCGGGGAATGAGCAGTTCTTC
abundance: few; j_gene: TRBJ1-1; d_gene: TRBD1; v_gene: TRBV10-3; CDR3aa: CAIRGTGLNTEAFF; CDR3nt: TGTGCCATCAGGGGGACAGGATTGAACACTGAAGCTTTCTTT
abundance: few; j_gene: TRBJ2-1; d_gene: -; v_gene: TRBV20-1; CDR3aa: CSARDVAESSYNEQFF; CDR3nt: TGCAGTGCTAGAGATGTCGCGGAGAGCTCCTACAATGAGCAGTTCTTC
abundance: -; j_gene: TRBJ1-3; d_gene: -; v_gene: TRBV7-2; CDR3aa: CASSLAGALFGNTIYF; CDR3nt: TGTGCCAGCAGCTTAGCAGGGGCCCTCTTTGGAAACACCATATATTTT
abundance: -; j_gene: TRBJ2-1; d_gene: -; v_gene: TRBV6-9; CDR3aa: CASSNDREGEQFF; CDR3nt: TGTGCCAGCAGTAATGACAGGGAGGGTGAGCAGTTCTTC
abundance: -; j_gene: TRBJ1-1; d_gene: TRBD1; v_gene: TRBV20-1; CDR3aa: CSARLPGQMNTKAFF; CDR3nt: TGCAGTGCTAGACTGCCGGGACAGATGAACACTAAAGCTTTCTTT
abundance: -; j_gene: TRBJ1-2; d_gene: TRBD1; v_gene: TRBV7-2; CDR3aa: CASSIRQGGVGAYGYTF; CDR3nt: TGTGCCAGCAGTATCCGACAGGGGGGGGTGGGGGCCTATGGCTACACCTTC
abundance: many; j_gene: TRBJ2-7; d_gene: TRBD1; v_gene: TRBV6-1; CDR3aa: CASSPDRDEQYF; CDR3nt: TGTGCCAGCAGTCCAGACAGGGACGAGCAGTACTTC
abundance: -; j_gene: TRBJ1-1; d_gene: TRBD1; v_gene: TRBV10-3; CDR3aa: CASSSHLEGASEAYF; CDR3nt: TGTGCCAGCAGTTCTCATCTTGAGGGGGCTTCTGAAGCTTACTTT
abundance: -; j_gene: TRBJ2-1; d_gene: -; v_gene: TRBV5-1; CDR3aa: CASSHGTQDNEQFF; CDR3nt: TGCGCCAGCAGCCACGGGACGCAAGACAATGAGCAGTTCTTC
abundance: many; j_gene: TRBJ2-1; d_gene: TRBD2; v_gene: TRBV6-1; CDR3aa: CASTSRASGRRFYNEQFF; CDR3nt: TGTGCCAGCACCTCACGGGCTAGCGGGAGAAGATTCTACAATGAGCAGTTCTTC
abundance: -; j_gene: TRBJ2-1; d_gene: -; v_gene: TRBV29-1; CDR3aa: CSVRFGDMEFF; CDR3nt: TGCAGCGTTCGCTTTGGGGACATGGAGTTCTTC